The 9 T cell receptor beta chains in this list originate from one sample, sequenced in a study of blood T cell repertoires in COVID-19. Generated by immunoSEQ multiplex PCR, the TCRdb table keeps only in-frame clones and is missing some. The data hold around 250,000 clones, with around 93% observed a single time. Sequencing was done on a sample of PBMCs or T cells enriched from blood (not recorded which). The receptors here all came from a human donor in a cohort exposed to, infected with or recovered from COVID-19 (not recorded which). The donor label of this sample is uncertain.

The V and J genes are TRBV6-6 and TRBJ1-2, with TRBD1 identical over 9 bases. V lost 6 bases, J lost 3 bases, and 11 bases stayed unmatched. The germline gives CDR1 MNHNY, CDR2 SVGAGI (reference sequence). This CDR3 is built from 16 residues. The CDR3 here is CASSRSGTGLYYGYTF. For the CDR3, the DNA is TGTGCCAGCAGCCGGTCGGGGACAGGGCTTTACTATGGCTACACCTTC.

The V gene is TRBV9, the J gene TRBJ2-1, with a possible D match to TRBD2 (6 bases). Germline CDR1 and CDR2: SGDLS and YYNGEE. The CDR3 contains 13 residues. V was trimmed by 3 bases and J by 12 bases, leaving 16 bases between them. The CDR3, as DNA: TGTGCCAGCAGCGGGCCCCTCGGGGGATCGCAGTTCTTC. It yields the protein CASSGPLGGSQFF.

This clone was picked up one time. This chain connects TRBV5-1 to TRBJ2-3; 8 positions match TRBD2. The ends lost 0 bases at V and 4 bases at J; junction bases unmatched: 7. Germline loops: CDR1 SGHRS, CDR2 YFSETQ. CDR3 length equals 16 residues. In DNA, the CDR3 is TGCGCCAGCAGCTTGGAACGGGGGGGCCTCTCAGATACGCAGTATTTT. Its protein is CASSLERGGLSDTQYF.

In its sample, this clone was seen a few times. The chain couples TRBV7-9 to TRBJ2-7; TRBD2 is a possible D gene (5 bases). CDR1 and CDR2 (germline): SEHNR, FQNEAQ (reference sequence). Trimming took 3 bases from V and 5 from J, leaving 5 bases between them. This CDR3 region has 11 residues. CDR3 amino acids: CASSFGDEQYF. The CDR3, as DNA: TGTGCCAGCAGCTTCGGGGACGAGCAGTACTTC.

The chain joins TRBV27 to TRBJ2-1, with D possibly being TRBD1 (5 bases). Trimming removed 3 bases at V and 5 bases at J, with 14 bases between. The CDR3 runs 15 residues. Germline V gives CDR1 MNHEY, CDR2 SMNVEV (reference sequence). CDR3 bases: TGTGCCAGCAGTTTCGGAGACAGTCACCACAATGAGCAGTTCTTC. Translating it yields CASSFGDSHHNEQFF.

A single count supports this clone. The chain couples TRBV28 to TRBJ2-1, with 8 nucleotides matching TRBD1. J lost 4 bases, V lost 6 bases, and 8 bases had no gene match. The germline gives CDR1 MDHEN, CDR2 SYDVKM. This CDR3 region has 15 residues. CDR3 in DNA: TGTGCCAGCAGCGCAGGGACAGGACGTTACAATGAGCAGTTCTTC. Encoded protein: CASSAGTGRYNEQFF.

Written as DNA, the CDR3 is TGTGCCAGCAGTGAAGCCATTGCCGGGAACACTGAAGCTTTCTTT. Protein sequence: CASSEAIAGNTEAFF. V gene TRBV2 combines with J gene TRBJ1-1; D call uncertain. This CDR3 region has 15 residues. Between the trimmed V and J ends, which lost 0 bases and 1 base, there was a span of 9 bases. Per germline, CDR1 SNHLY and CDR2 FYNNEI.

This chain uses TRBV14 with TRBJ1-2; tentatively, D is TRBD1 (5 bases). V was clipped by 5 bases and J by 8 bases, with 15 bases between them. The CDR3 runs 13 residues. CDR1 is SGHDN and CDR2 is FVKESK in the germline V gene. CDR3 protein: CASSSQGATGYTF. DNA for the CDR3: TGTGCCAGCAGCTCCCAGGGCGCGACAGGCTACACCTTC.

The V and J genes are TRBV18 and TRBJ2-5; possible D gene TRBD2, 5 bases. V was cut by 0 bases and J by 5 bases, with 7 bases left in between. The CDR3 is 13 amino acids. CDR1 is KGHSH and CDR2 is LQKENI in the germline V gene. In DNA form, the CDR3 reads TGTGCCAGCTCACCACCGGAGCGGGAGACCCAGTACTTC. Translated: CASSPPERETQYF. The full variable domain, rest sourced from reference TRBV18 and TRBJ2-5, is NAGVMQNPRHLVRRRGQEARLRCSPMKGHSHVYWYRQLPEEGLKFMVYLQKENIIDESGMPKERFSAEFPKEGPSILRIQQVVRGDSAAYFCASSPPERETQYFGPGTRLLVL.